This T cell receptor beta chain is from a study of T cell responses to AZD1222 COVID-19 vaccine. Study-wide results and caveats: CD4 TCRs covered the whole spike, strongest at regions 160-218 and 743-854.

For this clone: Its antigen is as yet unknown.

Profiling relied on immunoSEQ multiplex PCR, and the TCRdb table lists in-frame clones only, not all of them. The repertoire has 120,000 or so clones, 92% of them found once; the top ten carry 1.1%. This CDR3 is 13 amino acids long. CDR1 MNHEY and CDR2 SMNVEV come from the germline V gene (reference sequence). Trimming stripped 1 base from V and 3 bases from J, with 3 bases between. The origin of this receptor is an adult in good health. This material consisted of peripheral blood, taken on day 0 of AZD1222 vaccination. The chain has TRBV27 and TRBJ2-2; D unclear. The CDR3 region is CASSLWYTGELFF. The CDR3 DNA follows: TGTGCCAGCAGTTTATGGTACACCGGGGAGCTGTTTTTT.